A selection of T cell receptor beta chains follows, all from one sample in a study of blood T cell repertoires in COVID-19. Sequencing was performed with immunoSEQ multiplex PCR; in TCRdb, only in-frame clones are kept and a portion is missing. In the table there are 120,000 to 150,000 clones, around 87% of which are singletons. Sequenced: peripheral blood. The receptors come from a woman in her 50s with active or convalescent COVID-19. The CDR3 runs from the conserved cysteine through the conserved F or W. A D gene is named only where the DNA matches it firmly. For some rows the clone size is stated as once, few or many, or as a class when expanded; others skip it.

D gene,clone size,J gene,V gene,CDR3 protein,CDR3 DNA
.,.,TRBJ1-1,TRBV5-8,CASATYQGTEAFF,TGTGCCAGCGCCACCTACCAGGGGACTGAAGCTTTCTTT
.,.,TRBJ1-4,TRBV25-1,CASSTHRDLRTANEKLFF,TGTGCCAGCAGTACCCACAGGGATCTTCGAACGGCTAATGAAAAACTGTTTTTT
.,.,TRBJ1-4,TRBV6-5,CASSYVPGAGEKLFF,TGTGCCAGCAGTTACGTCCCAGGGGCCGGTGAAAAACTGTTTTTT
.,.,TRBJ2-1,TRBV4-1,CASSRSSGTSNEQFF,TGCGCCAGCAGCCGCTCTTCCGGGACTTCCAATGAGCAGTTCTTC
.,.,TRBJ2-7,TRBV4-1,CASSQDPPDEQYF,TGCGCCAGCAGCCAAGATCCCCCGGACGAGCAGTACTTC
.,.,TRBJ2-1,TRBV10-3,CAMARSGVLSYNEQFF,TGTGCCATGGCACGGTCAGGGGTTCTCTCCTACAATGAGCAGTTCTTC
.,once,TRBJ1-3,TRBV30,CAWRDRSSGNTIYF,TGTGCCTGGAGAGATCGGTCCTCTGGAAACACCATATATTTT
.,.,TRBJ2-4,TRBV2,CASSEAILGTLAKNIQYF,TGTGCCAGCAGTGAAGCCATTCTAGGTACCCTAGCCAAAAACATTCAGTACTTC
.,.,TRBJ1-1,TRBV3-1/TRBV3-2,CASSQDFGSVNTEAFF,TGTGCCAGCAGCCAAGATTTCGGCAGCGTGAACACTGAAGCTTTCTTT
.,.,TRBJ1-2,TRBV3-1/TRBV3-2,CASSQEPQGVNGYTF,TGTGCCAGCAGCCAAGAACCACAGGGAGTCAATGGCTACACCTTC
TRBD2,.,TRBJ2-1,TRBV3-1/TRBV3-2,CASRHSPGLAGATYNEQFF,TGTGCCAGCAGGCATTCCCCTGGACTAGCGGGGGCGACCTACAATGAGCAGTTCTTC
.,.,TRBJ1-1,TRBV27,CASSDRIEAFF,TGTGCCAGCAGCGACAGAATTGAAGCTTTCTTT
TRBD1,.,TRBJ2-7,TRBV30,CAWNRDRQGPQYF,TGTGCCTGGAACCGGGACAGGCAAGGTCCGCAGTACTTC
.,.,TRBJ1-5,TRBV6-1,CASSDRPSNQPQHF,TGTGCCAGCAGTGACAGGCCTTCCAATCAGCCCCAGCATTTT
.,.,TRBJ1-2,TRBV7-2,CASSGAAMYGYTF,TGTGCCAGCAGCGGAGCAGCTATGTATGGCTACACCTTC
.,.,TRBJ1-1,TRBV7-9,CASSPVGEGDTEAFF,TGTGCCAGCAGCCCGGTGGGGGAGGGGGACACTGAAGCTTTCTTT
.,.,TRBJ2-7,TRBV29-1,CSVAGLTSYEQYF,TGCAGCGTTGCGGGACTCACATCCTACGAGCAGTACTTC
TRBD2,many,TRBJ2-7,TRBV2,CASSSSGGVSYEQYF,TGTGCCAGCAGTTCTAGCGGGGGAGTCTCCTACGAGCAGTACTTC
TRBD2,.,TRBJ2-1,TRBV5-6,CASSIAGGPYNEQFF,TGTGCCAGCAGCATAGCGGGGGGGCCCTACAATGAGCAGTTCTTC
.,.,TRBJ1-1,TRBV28,CASPKTGGGGTEAFF,TGTGCCAGCCCAAAGACCGGCGGGGGAGGCACTGAAGCTTTCTTT
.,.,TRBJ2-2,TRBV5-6,CASSLFGVTGELFF,TGTGCCAGCAGCTTGTTCGGGGTTACCGGGGAGCTGTTTTTT
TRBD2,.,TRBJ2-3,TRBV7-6,CASSYPGLAAADTQYF,TGTGCCAGCAGCTACCCCGGACTAGCTGCTGCAGATACGCAGTATTTT
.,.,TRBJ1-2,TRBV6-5,CASSYSRRNSYGYTF,TGTGCCAGCAGTTACTCGAGGAGGAATTCTTATGGCTACACCTTC
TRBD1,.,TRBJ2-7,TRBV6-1,CASSEGQGNYEQYF,TGTGCCAGCAGTGAAGGACAGGGGAACTACGAGCAGTACTTC
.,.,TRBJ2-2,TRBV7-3,CASSLRAGPTNTGELFF,TGTGCCAGCAGCTTACGCGCGGGGCCTACGAACACCGGGGAGCTGTTTTTT
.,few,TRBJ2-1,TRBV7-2,CASSPGSYNEQFF,TGTGCCAGCAGCCCCGGGTCATACAATGAGCAGTTCTTC
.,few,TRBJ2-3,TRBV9,CASSVVPTDTQYF,TGTGCCAGCAGCGTAGTCCCGACAGATACGCAGTATTTT
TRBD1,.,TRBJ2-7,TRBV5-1,CASSKQGAAGYEQYF,TGCGCCAGCAGCAAACAGGGGGCAGCAGGCTACGAGCAGTACTTC
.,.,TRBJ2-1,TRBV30,CAWSSGVGGYNEQFF,TGTGCCTGGAGTAGCGGAGTTGGTGGGTACAATGAGCAGTTCTTC
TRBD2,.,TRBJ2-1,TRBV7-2,CASSLSGGGASEQFF,TGTGCCAGCAGCTTAAGCGGCGGGGGGGCCAGTGAGCAGTTCTTC
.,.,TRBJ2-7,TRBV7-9,CASSLQNEQYF,TGTGCCAGCAGCTTGCAGAACGAGCAGTACTTC
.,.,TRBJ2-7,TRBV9,CASSVDSRKSYEQYF,TGTGCCAGCAGCGTAGATTCGCGGAAGTCCTACGAGCAGTACTTC